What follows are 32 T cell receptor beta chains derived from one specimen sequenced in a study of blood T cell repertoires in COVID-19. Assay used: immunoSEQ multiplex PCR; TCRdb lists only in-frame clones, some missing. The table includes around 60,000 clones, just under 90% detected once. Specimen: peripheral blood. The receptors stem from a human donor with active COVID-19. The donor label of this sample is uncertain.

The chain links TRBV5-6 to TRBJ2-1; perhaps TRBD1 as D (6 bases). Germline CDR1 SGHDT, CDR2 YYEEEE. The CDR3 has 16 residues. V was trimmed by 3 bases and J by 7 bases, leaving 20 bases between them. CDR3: CASSSEFTGLRNEQFF. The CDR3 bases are TGTGCCAGCAGCTCCGAGTTCACAGGGTTAAGGAATGAGCAGTTCTTC.

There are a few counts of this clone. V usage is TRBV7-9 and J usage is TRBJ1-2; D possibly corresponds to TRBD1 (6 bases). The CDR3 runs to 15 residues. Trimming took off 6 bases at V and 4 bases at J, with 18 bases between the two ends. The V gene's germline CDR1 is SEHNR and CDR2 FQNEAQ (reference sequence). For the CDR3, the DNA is TGTGCCAGCAGTCAACAGGGCACCTTTCTCTATGGCTACACCTTC. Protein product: CASSQQGTFLYGYTF.

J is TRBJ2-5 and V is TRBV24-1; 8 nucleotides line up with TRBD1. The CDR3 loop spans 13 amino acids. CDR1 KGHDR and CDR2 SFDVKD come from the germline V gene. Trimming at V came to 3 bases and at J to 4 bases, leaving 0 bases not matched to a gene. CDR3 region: CATSDGQGETQYF. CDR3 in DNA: TGTGCCACCAGTGATGGACAGGGAGAGACCCAGTACTTC.

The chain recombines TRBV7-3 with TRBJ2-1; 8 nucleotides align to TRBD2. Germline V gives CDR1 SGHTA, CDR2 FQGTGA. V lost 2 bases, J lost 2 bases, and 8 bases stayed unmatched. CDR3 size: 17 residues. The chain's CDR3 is CASSLAPSGGTYNEQFF. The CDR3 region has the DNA TGTGCCAGCAGCTTAGCCCCCTCGGGGGGGACCTACAATGAGCAGTTCTTC.

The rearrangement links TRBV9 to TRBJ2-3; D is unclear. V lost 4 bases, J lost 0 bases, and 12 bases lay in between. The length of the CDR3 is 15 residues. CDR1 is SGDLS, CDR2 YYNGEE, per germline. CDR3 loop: CASSSNSYSTDTQYF. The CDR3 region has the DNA TGTGCCAGCAGCTCAAATAGTTACAGCACAGATACGCAGTATTTT.

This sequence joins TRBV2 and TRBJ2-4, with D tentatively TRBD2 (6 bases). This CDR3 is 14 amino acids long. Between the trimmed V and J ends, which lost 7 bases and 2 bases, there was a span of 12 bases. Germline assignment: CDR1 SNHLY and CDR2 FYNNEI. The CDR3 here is CASNPGLSKNIQYF. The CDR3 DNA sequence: TGTGCCAGCAATCCAGGACTATCCAAAAACATTCAGTACTTC. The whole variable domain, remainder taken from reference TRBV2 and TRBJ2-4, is EPEVTQTPSHQVTQMGQEVILRCVPISNHLYFYWYRQILGQKVEFLVSFYNNEISEKSEIFDDQFSVERPDGSNFTLKIRSTKLEDSAMYFCASNPGLSKNIQYFGAGTRLSVL.

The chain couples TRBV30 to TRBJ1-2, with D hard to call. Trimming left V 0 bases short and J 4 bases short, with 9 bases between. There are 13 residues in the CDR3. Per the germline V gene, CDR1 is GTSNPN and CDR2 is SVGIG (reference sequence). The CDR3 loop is CAWSVSAGYGYTF. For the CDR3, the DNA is TGTGCCTGGAGTGTATCGGCAGGCTATGGCTACACCTTC.

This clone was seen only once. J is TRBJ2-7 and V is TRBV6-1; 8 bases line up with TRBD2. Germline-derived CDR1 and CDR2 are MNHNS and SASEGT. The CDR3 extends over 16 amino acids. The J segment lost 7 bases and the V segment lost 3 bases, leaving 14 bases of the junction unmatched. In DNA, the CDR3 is TGTGCCAGCAGTGATCCCGCGGGAGGCCATAATCGGGAGCAGTACTTC. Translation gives CASSDPAGGHNREQYF.

In DNA, the CDR3 is TGCGCCAGCAGCCAGACAGGGAGAGAGACCCAGTACTTC. Translated, it gives CASSQTGRETQYF. The gene calls are TRBV4-3 and TRBJ2-5, with 7 bases that match TRBD1. This CDR3 region has 13 residues. The junction had 2 bases not matched to a gene; V was cut back by 3 bases and J by 4 bases. Germline-derived CDR1 and CDR2 are LGHNA and YSLEER.

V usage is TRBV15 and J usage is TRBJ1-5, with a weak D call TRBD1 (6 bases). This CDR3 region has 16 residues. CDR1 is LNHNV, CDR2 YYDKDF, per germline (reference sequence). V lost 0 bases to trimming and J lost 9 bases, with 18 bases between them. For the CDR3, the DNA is TGTGCCACCAGCAGAGATTCTAGGGGGAACGGATGGCCCCAGCATTTT. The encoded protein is CATSRDSRGNGWPQHF.

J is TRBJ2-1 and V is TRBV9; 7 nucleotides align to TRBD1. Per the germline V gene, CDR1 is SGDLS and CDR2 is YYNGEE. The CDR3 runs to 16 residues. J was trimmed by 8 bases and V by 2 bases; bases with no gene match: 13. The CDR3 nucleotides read TGTGCCAGCAGCGTCTCACAGGGGAACTTCCCCTATGAGCAGTTCTTC. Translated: CASSVSQGNFPYEQFF.

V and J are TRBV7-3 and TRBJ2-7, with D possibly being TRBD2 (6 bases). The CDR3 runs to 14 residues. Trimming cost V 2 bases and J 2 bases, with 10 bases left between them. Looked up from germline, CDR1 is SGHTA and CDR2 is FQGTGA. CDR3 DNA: TGTGCCAGCAGCTTAGGGACTGGTCCCTACGAGCAGTACTTC. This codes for CASSLGTGPYEQYF.

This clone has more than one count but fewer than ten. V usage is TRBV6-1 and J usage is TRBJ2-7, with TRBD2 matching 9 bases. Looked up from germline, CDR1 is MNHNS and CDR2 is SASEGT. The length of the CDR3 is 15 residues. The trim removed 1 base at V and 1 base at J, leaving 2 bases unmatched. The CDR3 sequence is CASSEGSGGSYEQYF. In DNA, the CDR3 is TGTGCCAGCAGTGAAGGTAGCGGGGGATCCTACGAGCAGTACTTC.

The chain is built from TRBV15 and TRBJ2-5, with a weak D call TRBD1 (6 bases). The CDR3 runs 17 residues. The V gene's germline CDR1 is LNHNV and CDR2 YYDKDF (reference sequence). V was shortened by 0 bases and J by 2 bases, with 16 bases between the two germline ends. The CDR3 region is CATSRDLWQTGQETQYF. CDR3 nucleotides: TGTGCCACCAGCAGAGATCTGTGGCAGACAGGTCAAGAGACCCAGTACTTC.

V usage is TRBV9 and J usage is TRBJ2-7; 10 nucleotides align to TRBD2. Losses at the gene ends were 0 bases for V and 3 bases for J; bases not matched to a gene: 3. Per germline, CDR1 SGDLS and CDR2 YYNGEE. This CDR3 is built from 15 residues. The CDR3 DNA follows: TGTGCCAGCAGCGTAGACCAGCGGGGGGGCTACGAGCAGTACTTC. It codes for CASSVDQRGGYEQYF.

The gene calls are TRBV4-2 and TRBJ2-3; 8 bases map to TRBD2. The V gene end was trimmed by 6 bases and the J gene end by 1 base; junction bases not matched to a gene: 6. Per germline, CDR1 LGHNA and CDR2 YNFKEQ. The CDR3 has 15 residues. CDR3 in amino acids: CASRPRGGGTDTQYF. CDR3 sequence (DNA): TGTGCCAGCAGACCACGGGGGGGAGGCACAGATACGCAGTATTTT.

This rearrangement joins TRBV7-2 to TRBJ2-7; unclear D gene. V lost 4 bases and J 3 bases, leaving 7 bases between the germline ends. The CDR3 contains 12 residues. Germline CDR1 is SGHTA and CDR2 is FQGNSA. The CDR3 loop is CASSSVFYEQYF. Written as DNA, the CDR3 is TGTGCCAGCAGCTCCGTATTCTACGAGCAGTACTTC.

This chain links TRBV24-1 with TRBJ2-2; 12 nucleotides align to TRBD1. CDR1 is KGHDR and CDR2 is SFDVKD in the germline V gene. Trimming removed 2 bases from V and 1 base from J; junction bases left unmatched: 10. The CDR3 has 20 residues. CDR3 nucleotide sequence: TGTGCCACCAGTGATTGGGCCGGGACAGGGGGCGTCGGGAACACCGGGGAGCTGTTTTTT. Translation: CATSDWAGTGGVGNTGELFF.

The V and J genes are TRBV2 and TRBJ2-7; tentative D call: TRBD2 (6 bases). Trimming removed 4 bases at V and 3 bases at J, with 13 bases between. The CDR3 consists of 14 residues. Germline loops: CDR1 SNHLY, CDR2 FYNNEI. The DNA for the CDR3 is TGTGCCAGCAGTGTTTGGACGGGGGACTACGAGCAGTACTTC. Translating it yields CASSVWTGDYEQYF.

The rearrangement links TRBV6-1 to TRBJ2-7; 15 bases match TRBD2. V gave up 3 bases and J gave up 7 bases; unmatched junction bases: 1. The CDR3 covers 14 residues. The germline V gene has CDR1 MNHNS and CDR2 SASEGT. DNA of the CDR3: TGTGCCAGCAGTGAGGGACTAGCGGGGGGAGAGCAGTACTTC. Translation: CASSEGLAGGEQYF.

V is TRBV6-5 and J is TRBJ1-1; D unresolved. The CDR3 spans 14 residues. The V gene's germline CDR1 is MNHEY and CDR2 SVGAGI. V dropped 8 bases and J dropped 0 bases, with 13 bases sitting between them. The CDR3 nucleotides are TGTGCCAGCTGCACGGGAATCATGAACACTGAAGCTTTCTTT. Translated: CASCTGIMNTEAFF.

This chain's CDR3 is CAISDRNTGELFF. The CDR3 DNA reads TGTGCCATCAGCGACAGGAACACCGGGGAGCTGTTTTTT. The V and J genes are TRBV10-3 and TRBJ2-2, with D tentatively TRBD1 (5 bases). The germline gives CDR1 ENHRY, CDR2 SYGVKD. The V end was cut by 6 bases, the J end by 1 base, with 6 bases between. There are 13 residues in the CDR3.

The CDR3 here is CASSESHRDEQYF. The CDR3 bases are TGTGCCAGCAGTGAATCCCACAGGGACGAGCAGTACTTC. V gene TRBV25-1 combines with J gene TRBJ2-7, with D perhaps matching TRBD1 (6 bases). This CDR3 is built from 13 residues. Germline V gene data show CDR1 as MGHDK and CDR2 as SYGVNS. The V and J ends lost 1 base and 5 bases respectively, with 9 bases between them.

CDR3 loop: CASSASTDYEQYF. Written as DNA, the CDR3 is TGTGCCAGCAGCGCTTCTACCGACTACGAGCAGTACTTC. This chain links TRBV7-9 with TRBJ2-7; D is undetermined. Germline loops: CDR1 SEHNR, CDR2 FQNEAQ (reference sequence). This CDR3 is built from 13 residues. Trimming removed 5 bases at V and 3 bases at J, with 11 bases between.

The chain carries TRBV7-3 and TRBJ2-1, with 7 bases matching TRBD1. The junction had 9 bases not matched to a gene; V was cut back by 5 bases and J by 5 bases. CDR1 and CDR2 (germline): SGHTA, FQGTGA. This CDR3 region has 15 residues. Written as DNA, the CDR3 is TGTGCCAGCAGCGCGACAGGGTATAGCAACAATGAGCAGTTCTTC. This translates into CASSATGYSNNEQFF. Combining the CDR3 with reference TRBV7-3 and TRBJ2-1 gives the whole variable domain GAGVSQTPSNKVTEKGKYVELRCDPISGHTALYWYRQSLGQGPEFLIYFQGTGAADDSGLPNDRFFAVRPEGSVSTLKIQRTERGDSAVYLCASSATGYSNNEQFFGPGTRLTVL.

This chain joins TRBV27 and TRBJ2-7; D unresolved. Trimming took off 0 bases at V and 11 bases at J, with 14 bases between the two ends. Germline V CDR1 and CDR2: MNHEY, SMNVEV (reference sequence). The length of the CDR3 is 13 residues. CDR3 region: CASSLSRSAAEYF. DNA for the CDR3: TGTGCCAGCAGTTTATCTAGATCCGCGGCCGAGTACTTC.

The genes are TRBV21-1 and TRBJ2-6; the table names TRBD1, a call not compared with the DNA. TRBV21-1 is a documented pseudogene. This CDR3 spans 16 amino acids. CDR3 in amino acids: CASSLRTGSGANVLTF. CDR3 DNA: TGTGCCAGCAGCCTTCGGACAGGTTCCGGGGCCAACGTCCTGACTTTC.

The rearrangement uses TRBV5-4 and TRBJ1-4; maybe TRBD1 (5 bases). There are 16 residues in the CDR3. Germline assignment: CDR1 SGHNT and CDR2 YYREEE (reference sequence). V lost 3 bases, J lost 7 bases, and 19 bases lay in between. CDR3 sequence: CASSSFPGLSGEKLFF. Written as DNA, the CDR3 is TGTGCCAGCAGCTCCTTTCCGGGACTTTCAGGTGAAAAACTGTTTTTT.

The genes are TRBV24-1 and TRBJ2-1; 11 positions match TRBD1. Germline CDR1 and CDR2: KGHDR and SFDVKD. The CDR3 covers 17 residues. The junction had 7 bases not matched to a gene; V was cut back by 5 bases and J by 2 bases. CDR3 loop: CATSGFEGQGAYNEQFF. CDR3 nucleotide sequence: TGTGCCACCAGTGGTTTTGAGGGACAGGGGGCCTACAATGAGCAGTTCTTC.

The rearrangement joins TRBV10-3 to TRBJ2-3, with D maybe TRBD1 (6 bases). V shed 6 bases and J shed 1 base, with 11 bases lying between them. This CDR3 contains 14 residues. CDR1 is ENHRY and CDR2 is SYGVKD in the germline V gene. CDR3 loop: CAISQGQGTDTQYF. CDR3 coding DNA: TGTGCCATCAGCCAGGGGCAGGGCACAGATACGCAGTATTTT.

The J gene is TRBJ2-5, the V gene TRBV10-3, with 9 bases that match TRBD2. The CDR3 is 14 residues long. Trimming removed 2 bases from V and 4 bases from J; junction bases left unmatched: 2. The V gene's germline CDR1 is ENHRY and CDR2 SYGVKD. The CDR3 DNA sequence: TGTGCCATCAGTGAGGGCGGGGGGGGAGAGACCCAGTACTTC. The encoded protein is CAISEGGGGETQYF.

The CDR3 protein is CASSPRHSANTGELFF. The CDR3, as DNA: TGTGCCAGCAGCCCCAGACATTCCGCGAACACCGGGGAGCTGTTTTTT. The rearrangement joins TRBV7-2 to TRBJ2-2; D gene uncertain. Looked up from germline, CDR1 is SGHTA and CDR2 is FQGNSA. The CDR3 totals 16 residues. Between the trimmed V and J ends, which lost 5 bases and 0 bases, there was a span of 13 bases.